The present T cell receptor beta chain was sequenced within a study of identical twins. General study points: Rather than following the same donors, the conclusions depended on cross-sectional statistical analysis. Twins showed weaker excess sharing in their beta out-of-frame sequences. Possibly, invariant MAIT and iNKT cells partly confounded zero-insertion analyses.

On this clonotype itself: Its antigen remains unidentified.

CDR1 and CDR2 (germline): MNHEY, SVGAGI. Trimming removed 0 bases from V and 5 bases from J, with 13 bases in between. The CDR3 runs 15 residues. Template switching, a step in the protocol, added a universal primer site, and cDNA carried unique molecular identifiers. Each CDR3 protein gets one entry after TCRdb re-called the 5' RACE reads with MiXCR. The data contain hundreds of thousands of distinct CDR3 sequences, about 7.6% of them singletons. This sample also belongs to another study, concerning yellow fever vaccine responses in identical twins.

Material for sequencing was PBMCs. The receptor's source is a woman between 18 and 29 years old in good health. The rearrangement joins TRBV6-5 to TRBJ1-1; D is unresolved. This chain's CDR3 is CASSYSASYLTEAFF. CDR3 coding DNA: TGTGCCAGCAGTTACTCGGCTTCCTACTTGACTGAAGCTTTCTTT.